This T cell receptor beta chain was sequenced during a study of cytomegalovirus exposure and HLA in healthy donors. This CDR3 region has 16 residues. V was pared by 0 bases and J by 4 bases, with 16 bases between. The donors were members of the validation cohort, which comprised about 130 subjects and was separate from the first cohort of around 700 subjects. Generated by immunoSEQ multiplex PCR, the TCRdb table keeps only in-frame clones and is missing some. The sample has some 260,000 clones, less than 90% seen once; the top ten hold around 12%. Comments on this clone: Its antigen is not identified.

Study-wide results and caveats: Researchers catalogued approximately 160 TCR beta chains as cytomegalovirus-associated.

The chain combines TRBV23-1 with TRBJ2-7, with D possibly TRBD2 on 6 matching bases. TRBV23-1 is an ORF, and what it does is uncertain. This receptor was identified in a man younger than 35 in good health and CMV-seropositive. The sequencing sample was made of PBMCs. The CDR3 coding sequence is TGCGCCAGCAGTCAATCTACACGGGAGAAACAATACGAGCAGTACTTC. Residues: CASSQSTREKQYEQYF.